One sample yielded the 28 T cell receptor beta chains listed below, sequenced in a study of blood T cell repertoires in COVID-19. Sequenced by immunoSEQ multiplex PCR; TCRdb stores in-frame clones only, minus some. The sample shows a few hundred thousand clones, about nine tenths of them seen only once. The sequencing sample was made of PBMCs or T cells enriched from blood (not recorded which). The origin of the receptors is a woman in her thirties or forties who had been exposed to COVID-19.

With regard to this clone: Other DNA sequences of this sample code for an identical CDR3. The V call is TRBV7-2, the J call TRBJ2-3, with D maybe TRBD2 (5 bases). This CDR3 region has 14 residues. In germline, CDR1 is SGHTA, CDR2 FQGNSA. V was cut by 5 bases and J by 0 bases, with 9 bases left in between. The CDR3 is CASSPGLSTDTQYF. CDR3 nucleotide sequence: TGTGCCAGCAGCCCAGGACTGAGCACAGATACGCAGTATTTT.

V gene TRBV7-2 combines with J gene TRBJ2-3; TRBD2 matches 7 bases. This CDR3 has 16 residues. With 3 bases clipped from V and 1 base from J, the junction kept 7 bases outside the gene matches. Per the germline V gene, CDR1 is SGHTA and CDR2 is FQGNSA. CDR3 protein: CASSFAAGVGTDTQYF. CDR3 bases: TGTGCCAGCAGCTTCGCGGCGGGAGTGGGCACAGATACGCAGTATTTT.

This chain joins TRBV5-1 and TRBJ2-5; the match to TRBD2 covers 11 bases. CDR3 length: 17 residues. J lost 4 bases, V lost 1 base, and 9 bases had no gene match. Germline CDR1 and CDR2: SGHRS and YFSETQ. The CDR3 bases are TGCGCCAGCAGCTTGCAACTAGCGGGAGCTGGCGGAGAGACCCAGTACTTC. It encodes CASSLQLAGAGGETQYF.

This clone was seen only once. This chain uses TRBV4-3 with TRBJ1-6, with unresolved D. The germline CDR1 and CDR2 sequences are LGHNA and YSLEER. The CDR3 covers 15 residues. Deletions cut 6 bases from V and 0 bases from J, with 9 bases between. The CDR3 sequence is CASRLQSSYNSPLHF. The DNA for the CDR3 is TGCGCCAGCAGATTACAGAGCTCCTATAATTCACCCCTCCACTTT.

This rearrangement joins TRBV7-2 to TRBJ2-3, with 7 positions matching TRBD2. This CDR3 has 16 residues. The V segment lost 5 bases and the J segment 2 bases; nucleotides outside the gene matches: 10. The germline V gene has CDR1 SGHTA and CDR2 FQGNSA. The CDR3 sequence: CASSPPGRPYTDTQYF. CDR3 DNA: TGTGCCAGCAGCCCGCCCGGGAGGCCCTACACAGATACGCAGTATTTT.

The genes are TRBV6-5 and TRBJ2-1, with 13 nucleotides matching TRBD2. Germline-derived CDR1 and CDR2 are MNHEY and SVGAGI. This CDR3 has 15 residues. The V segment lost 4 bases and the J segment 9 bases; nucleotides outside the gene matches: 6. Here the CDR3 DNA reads TGTGCCAGCAGTTTCCGGACTAGCGGGAGAACTGAGCAGTTCTTC. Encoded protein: CASSFRTSGRTEQFF.

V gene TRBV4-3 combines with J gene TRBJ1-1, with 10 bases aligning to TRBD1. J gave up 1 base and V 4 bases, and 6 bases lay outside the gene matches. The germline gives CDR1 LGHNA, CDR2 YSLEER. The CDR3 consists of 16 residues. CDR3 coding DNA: TGCGCCAGCAGCCGCGGACAGGGGGGAAGGAACACTGAAGCTTTCTTT. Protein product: CASSRGQGGRNTEAFF.

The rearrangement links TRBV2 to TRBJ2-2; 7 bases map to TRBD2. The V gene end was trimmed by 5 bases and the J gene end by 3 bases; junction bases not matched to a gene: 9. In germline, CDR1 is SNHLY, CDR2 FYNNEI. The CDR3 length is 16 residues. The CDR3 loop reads CASSLGAGVDTGELFF. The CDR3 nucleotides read TGTGCCAGCAGTCTTGGGGCGGGAGTGGACACCGGGGAGCTGTTTTTT. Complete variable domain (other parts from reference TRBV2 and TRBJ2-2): EPEVTQTPSHQVTQMGQEVILRCVPISNHLYFYWYRQILGQKVEFLVSFYNNEISEKSEIFDDQFSVERPDGSNFTLKIRSTKLEDSAMYFCASSLGAGVDTGELFFGEGSRLTVL.

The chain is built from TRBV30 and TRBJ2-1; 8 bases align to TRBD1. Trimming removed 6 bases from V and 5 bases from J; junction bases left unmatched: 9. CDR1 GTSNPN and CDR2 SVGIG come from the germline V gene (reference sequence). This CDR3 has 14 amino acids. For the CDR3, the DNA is TGTGCCTGTCCCAGGGGGCGAAGAGACAATGAGCAGTTCTTC. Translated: CACPRGRRDNEQFF.

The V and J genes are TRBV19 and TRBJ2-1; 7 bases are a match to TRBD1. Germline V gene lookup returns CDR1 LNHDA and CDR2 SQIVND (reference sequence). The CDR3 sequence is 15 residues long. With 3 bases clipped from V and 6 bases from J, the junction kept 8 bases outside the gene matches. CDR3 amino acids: CASSMSGQGVNEQFF. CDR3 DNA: TGTGCCAGTAGTATGTCGGGCCAGGGGGTCAATGAGCAGTTCTTC. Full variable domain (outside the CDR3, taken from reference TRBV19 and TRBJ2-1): DGGITQSPKYLFRKEGQNVTLSCEQNLNHDAMYWYRQDPGQGLRLIYYSQIVNDFQKGDIAEGYSVSREKKESFPLTVTSAQKNPTAFYLCASSMSGQGVNEQFFGPGTRLTVL.

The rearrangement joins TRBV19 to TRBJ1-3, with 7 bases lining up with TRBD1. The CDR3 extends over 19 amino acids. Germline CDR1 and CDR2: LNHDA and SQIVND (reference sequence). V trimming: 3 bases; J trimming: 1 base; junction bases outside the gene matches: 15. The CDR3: CASSIRPVSQGVSGNTIYF. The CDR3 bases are TGTGCCAGTAGTATCCGCCCCGTCTCTCAGGGGGTATCTGGAAACACCATATATTTT. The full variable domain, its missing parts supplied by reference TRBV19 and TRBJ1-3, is DGGITQSPKYLFRKEGQNVTLSCEQNLNHDAMYWYRQDPGQGLRLIYYSQIVNDFQKGDIAEGYSVSREKKESFPLTVTSAQKNPTAFYLCASSIRPVSQGVSGNTIYFGEGSWLTVV.

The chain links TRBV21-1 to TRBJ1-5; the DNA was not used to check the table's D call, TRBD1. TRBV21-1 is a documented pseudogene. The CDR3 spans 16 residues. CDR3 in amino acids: CASSKGQEESDQPQHF. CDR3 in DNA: TGTGCCAGCAGCAAAGGACAGGAGGAAAGCGATCAGCCCCAGCATTTT.

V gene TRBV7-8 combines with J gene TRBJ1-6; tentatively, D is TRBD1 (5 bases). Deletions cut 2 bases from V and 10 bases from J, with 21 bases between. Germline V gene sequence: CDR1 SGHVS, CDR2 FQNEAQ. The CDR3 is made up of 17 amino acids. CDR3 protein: CASSLLPSGTSSSPLHF. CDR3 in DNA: TGTGCCAGCAGCTTATTGCCGTCCGGGACTTCTTCATCACCCCTCCACTTT.

The CDR3 sequence: CASSWGQSETQYF. The CDR3 coding sequence is TGTGCCAGCAGCTGGGGACAGTCAGAGACCCAGTACTTC. V and J are TRBV7-9 and TRBJ2-5, with 7 bases identical to TRBD1. The CDR3 totals 13 residues. Germline loops: CDR1 SEHNR, CDR2 FQNEAQ (reference sequence). V lost 4 bases, J lost 4 bases, and 3 bases stayed unmatched.

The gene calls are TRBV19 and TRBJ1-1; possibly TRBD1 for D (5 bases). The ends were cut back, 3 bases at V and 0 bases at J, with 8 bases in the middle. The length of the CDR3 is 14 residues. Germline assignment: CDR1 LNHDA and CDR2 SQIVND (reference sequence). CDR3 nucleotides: TGTGCCAGTAGTATGGGACTTGTGAACACTGAAGCTTTCTTT. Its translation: CASSMGLVNTEAFF.

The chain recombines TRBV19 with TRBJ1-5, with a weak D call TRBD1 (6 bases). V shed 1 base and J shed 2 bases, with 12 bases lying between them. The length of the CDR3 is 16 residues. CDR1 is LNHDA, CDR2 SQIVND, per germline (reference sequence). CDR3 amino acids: CASSIVGALGNQPQHF. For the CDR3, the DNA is TGTGCCAGTAGTATAGTGGGGGCATTGGGCAATCAGCCCCAGCATTTT.

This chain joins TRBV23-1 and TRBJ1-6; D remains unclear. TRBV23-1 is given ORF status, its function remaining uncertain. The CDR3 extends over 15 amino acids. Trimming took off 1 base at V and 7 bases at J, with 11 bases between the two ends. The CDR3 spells CASSQCRGSNSPLHF. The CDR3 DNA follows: TGCGCCAGCAGTCAATGCCGGGGATCGAATTCACCCCTCCACTTT.

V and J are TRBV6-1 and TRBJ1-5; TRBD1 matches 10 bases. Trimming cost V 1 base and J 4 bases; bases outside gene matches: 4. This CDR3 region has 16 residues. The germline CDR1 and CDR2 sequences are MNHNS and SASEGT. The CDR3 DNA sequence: TGTGCCAGCAGTGAAGAGGGACAGGGGCGAAATCAGCCCCAGCATTTT. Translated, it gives CASSEEGQGRNQPQHF.

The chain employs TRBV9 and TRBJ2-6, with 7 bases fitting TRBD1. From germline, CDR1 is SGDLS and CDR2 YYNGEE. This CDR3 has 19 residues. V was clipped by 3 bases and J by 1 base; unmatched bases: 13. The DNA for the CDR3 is TGTGCCAGCAGCGGCCTGACAGGGTCCCGCGGATCTGGGGCCAACGTCCTGACTTTC. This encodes CASSGLTGSRGSGANVLTF.

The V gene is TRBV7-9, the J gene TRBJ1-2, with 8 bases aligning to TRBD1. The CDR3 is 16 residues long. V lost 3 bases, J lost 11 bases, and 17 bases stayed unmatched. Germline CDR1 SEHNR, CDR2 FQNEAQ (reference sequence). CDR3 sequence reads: CASSLLAGQVPRLYTF. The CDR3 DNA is TGTGCCAGCAGCTTGTTGGCGGGACAGGTTCCTCGGCTATACACCTTC.

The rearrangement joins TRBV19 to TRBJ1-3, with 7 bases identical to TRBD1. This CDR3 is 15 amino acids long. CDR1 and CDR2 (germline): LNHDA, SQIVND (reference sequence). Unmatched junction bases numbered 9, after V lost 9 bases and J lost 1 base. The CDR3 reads CASAPGQKSGNTIYF. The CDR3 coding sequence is TGTGCCAGCGCCCCGGGACAGAAATCTGGAAACACCATATATTTT.

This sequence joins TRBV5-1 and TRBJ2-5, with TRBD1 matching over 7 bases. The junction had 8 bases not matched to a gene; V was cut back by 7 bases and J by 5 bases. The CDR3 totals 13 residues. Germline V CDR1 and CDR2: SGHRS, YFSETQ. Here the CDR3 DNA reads TGCGCCAGCTTTAATGACAGGGCGGAGACCCAGTACTTC. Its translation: CASFNDRAETQYF.

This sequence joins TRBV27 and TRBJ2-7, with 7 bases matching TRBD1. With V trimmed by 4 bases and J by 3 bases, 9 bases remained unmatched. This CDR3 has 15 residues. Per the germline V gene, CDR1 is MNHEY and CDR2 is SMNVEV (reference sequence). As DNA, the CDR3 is TGTGCCAGCAGTTCCAGGACAGGTGGGTTCTACGAGCAGTACTTC. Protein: CASSSRTGGFYEQYF.

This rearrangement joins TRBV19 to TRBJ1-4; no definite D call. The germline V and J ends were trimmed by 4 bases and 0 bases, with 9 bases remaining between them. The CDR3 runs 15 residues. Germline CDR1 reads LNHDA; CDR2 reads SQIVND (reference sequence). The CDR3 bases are TGTGCCAGTAGTACAAGGAGCCCAACTAATGAAAAACTGTTTTTT. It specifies CASSTRSPTNEKLFF.

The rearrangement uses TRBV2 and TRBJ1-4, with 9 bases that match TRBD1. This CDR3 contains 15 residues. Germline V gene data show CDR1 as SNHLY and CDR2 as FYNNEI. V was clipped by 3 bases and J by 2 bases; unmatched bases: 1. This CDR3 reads CASSETGGTNEKLFF. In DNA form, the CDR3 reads TGTGCCAGCAGTGAGACAGGGGGTACTAATGAAAAACTGTTTTTT.

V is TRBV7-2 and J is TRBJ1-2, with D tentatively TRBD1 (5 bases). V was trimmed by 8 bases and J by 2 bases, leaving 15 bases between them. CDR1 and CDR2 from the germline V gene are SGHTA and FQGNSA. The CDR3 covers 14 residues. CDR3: CASVFSGLNYGYTF. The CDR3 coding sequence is TGTGCCAGCGTTTTTTCGGGACTGAACTATGGCTACACCTTC.

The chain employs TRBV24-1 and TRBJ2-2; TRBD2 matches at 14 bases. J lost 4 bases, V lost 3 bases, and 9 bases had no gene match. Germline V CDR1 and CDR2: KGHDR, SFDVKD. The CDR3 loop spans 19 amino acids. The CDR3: CATSDTGTSGSVSTGELFF. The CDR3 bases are TGTGCCACCAGTGATACCGGGACTAGCGGGAGCGTTAGCACCGGGGAGCTGTTTTTT.

CDR3 in amino acids: CASSLAPAGPTEAFF. In DNA form, the CDR3 reads TGCGCCAGCAGCTTGGCCCCGGCAGGGCCGACCGAAGCTTTCTTT. The V and J genes are TRBV5-1 and TRBJ1-1; D is perhaps TRBD1 (5 bases). Germline V gene data show CDR1 as SGHRS and CDR2 as YFSETQ. The CDR3 consists of 15 residues. V lost 0 bases and J lost 8, with 17 bases in between.